The clone carrying this TCR beta chain was recorded once. The germline V gene encodes CDR1 GTSNPN and CDR2 SVGIG (reference sequence). The CDR3 loop spans 13 amino acids. The V gene end was trimmed by 5 bases and the J gene end by 1 base; junction bases not matched to a gene: 0. The data are from a study of cytomegalovirus exposure and HLA in healthy donors. The protocol was immunoSEQ multiplex PCR, while the TCRdb copy is restricted to in-frame clones and leaves out a portion. The profile shows some 270,000 clones, around 85% of them singletons. The rearrangement uses TRBV30 and TRBJ2-4; 9 nucleotides line up with TRBD1. The TCR was taken from a woman between 18 and 30 years old in good health and CMV-seronegative. The specimen was PBMCs. CDR3 region: CAWGQGAKNIQYF. The CDR3 nucleotides read TGTGCCTGGGGACAGGGGGCCAAAAACATTCAGTACTTC.